Listed below are T cell receptor beta chains from one sample, sequenced in a study of T cells expressing NK-cell markers. TCRdb reprocessed the 5' RACE reads; each CDR3 protein has one entry and no DNA is given. The sample holds approximately 550,000 distinct CDR3 sequences. The source material was blood T cells: a sorted CD56 or NKG2C T cell subset, CD4+ or CD8+ T cells, or bulk PBMC T cells (not recorded which). Every receptor here comes from a man aged 18 to 35 in good health. Both conserved end residues are part of each CDR3.

J,V,CDR3
TRBJ2-5,TRBV7-9,CASSLYSGSALETQYF
TRBJ2-2,TRBV3-1,CASSRTTSGELFF
TRBJ2-7,TRBV5-4,CASSLELAGVYEQYF
TRBJ2-6,TRBV14,CASSRTLESSGANVLTF
TRBJ2-5,TRBV7-7,CASSLAAGGLQETQYF
TRBJ2-1,TRBV25-1,CASSDFGTGYNEQFF
TRBJ2-5,TRBV24-1,CATSDWREAGQTQYF
TRBJ2-3,TRBV2,CASREFGQASTDTQYF
TRBJ1-2,TRBV5-1,CASSQGLLRDTSYGYTF
TRBJ2-7,TRBV11-2,CASSVAGTGAFAEQYF
TRBJ1-1,TRBV20-1,CSARAPQGLMNTEAFF
TRBJ1-2,TRBV10-2,CASMCQGNYGYTF
TRBJ2-5,TRBV5-1,CASSSPGSLGTQYF
TRBJ2-5,TRBV5-1,CASSSRSGQGFGYQETQYF
TRBJ2-4,TRBV7-2,CASSSGTIKNIQYF
TRBJ1-3,TRBV7-2,CASSLMGGQGDTIYF
TRBJ1-5,TRBV27,CASSTLPGVSNQPQHF
TRBJ1-1,TRBV29-1,CSVDLQRGDTEAFF
TRBJ2-7,TRBV9,CASSDGPSGTWDEQYF
TRBJ2-1,TRBV7-9,CASSLERALNEQFF
TRBJ1-3,TRBV27,CASSTYRDRGHTIYF
TRBJ2-4,TRBV5-1,CASSQGQGAGIQYF
TRBJ2-7,TRBV5-1,CASSSGQGYEQYF
TRBJ2-7,TRBV28,CASGLSGFSYEQYF
TRBJ2-5,TRBV10-3,CAISDGVNRETQYF
TRBJ2-5,TRBV5-5,CASSLMVGQTQETQYF
TRBJ2-4,TRBV18,CASSPKTLAKNIQYF
TRBJ2-1,TRBV12-3/TRBV12-4,CASSFRAGGASGLRNEQFF
TRBJ2-1,TRBV28,CASSFRPGRGNEQFF
TRBJ2-2,TRBV29-1,CSVRTRERTGELFF
TRBJ1-3,TRBV12-3/TRBV12-4,CASSPGTGSRNTIYF
TRBJ1-4,TRBV5-1,CASSLEQQGDIGEKLFF
TRBJ1-2,TRBV6-4,CASRTGNLYGYTF
TRBJ2-7,TRBV6-5,CASTSPGGEQYF
TRBJ2-7,TRBV20-1,CSAISHPRDRWSDEQYF
TRBJ2-3,TRBV19,CATTSGRAADTQYF
TRBJ2-2,TRBV4-3,CASRQNGPETGELFF
TRBJ2-1,TRBV20-1,CSAREVAGGNEQFF
TRBJ2-1,TRBV12-3/TRBV12-4,CASNGQGWKQFF
TRBJ2-4,TRBV28,CASSLWGPQRAKNIQYF
TRBJ2-3,TRBV20-1,CSAPSPTSTDTQYF
TRBJ2-3,TRBV12-3/TRBV12-4,CASSRVPLAGNTDTQYF
TRBJ2-3,TRBV2,CASSDRPLPTDTQYF
TRBJ2-6,TRBV10-3,CAIGRVGGANVLTF
TRBJ2-3,TRBV6-1,CASSDGRFTQYF
TRBJ2-3,TRBV7-3,CASSLTAGGSTDTQYF
TRBJ2-1,TRBV3-1,CASRDSGISNEQFF
TRBJ2-5,TRBV20-1,CSAGDRGLVETQYF
TRBJ2-2,TRBV12-5,CASALTGELFF
TRBJ2-7,TRBV20-1,CSAETQSDRDYEQYF
TRBJ1-3,TRBV12-3/TRBV12-4,CASSLEPGQGRNTIYF
TRBJ2-1,TRBV4-2,CASSQVKRTSGREFTGNEQFF
TRBJ2-4,TRBV20-1,CSARDVGDRGGFQYF
TRBJ1-1,TRBV5-5,CASRTGQSITEAFF